Below are 18 T cell receptor beta chains sequenced from a single sample in a study of somatic mutations in cytotoxic T cells in rheumatoid arthritis. The protocol was immunoSEQ multiplex PCR, while the TCRdb copy is restricted to in-frame clones and leaves out a portion. The sample comprises approximately 12,000 clones, 83% of which are singletons, and around 14% rests with the top ten. Input material: CD8+ T cells sorted from blood. These TCRs come from a woman in her fifties or sixties in good health.

The chain is built from TRBV28 and TRBJ2-7; D might be TRBD1 (5 bases). Trimming shortened V by 3 bases and J by 0 bases, and 6 bases separated the two germline ends. The CDR3 loop spans 13 amino acids. Germline V CDR1 and CDR2: MDHEN, SYDVKM. CDR3 region: CASSFDSSYEQYV. CDR3 in DNA: TGTGCCAGCAGTTTCGACAGCTCCTACGAGCAGTACGTC.

The chain joins TRBV28 to TRBJ2-7; 11 bases fit TRBD2. V shed 5 bases and J 2 bases; nucleotides not matched to a gene: 2. The CDR3 contains 14 residues. Looked up from germline, CDR1 is MDHEN and CDR2 is SYDVKM. The chain's CDR3 is CASSPLAGAYEQYF. Written as DNA, the CDR3 is TGTGCCAGCAGTCCACTAGCGGGGGCCTACGAGCAGTACTTC.

V is TRBV5-5 and J is TRBJ1-1; D call uncertain. The CDR3 has 14 amino acids. Germline V gene lookup returns CDR1 SGHKS and CDR2 YYEKEE (reference sequence). Trimming removed 0 bases from V and 2 bases from J, with 8 bases in between. CDR3: CASSLENINTEAFF. The CDR3 nucleotides are TGTGCCAGCAGCTTGGAAAATATTAACACTGAAGCTTTCTTT.

The V call is TRBV28, the J call TRBJ1-4; TRBD1 matches 9 bases. Germline CDR1 is MDHEN and CDR2 is SYDVKM. V was pared by 3 bases and J by 12 bases, with 8 bases of the junction left unmatched. The CDR3 is made up of 14 amino acids. The CDR3 loop is CASSFGTGSVELFF. In DNA, the CDR3 is TGTGCCAGCAGTTTCGGGACAGGGTCTGTGGAACTGTTTTTT.

The rearrangement joins TRBV6-1 to TRBJ2-5, with D possibly TRBD2 on 5 matching bases. The CDR3 runs to 13 residues. Germline lookup yields CDR1 MNHNS and CDR2 SASEGT. Between the trimmed V and J ends, which lost 3 bases and 6 bases, there was a span of 11 bases. Here the CDR3 reads CASSEWTGQTQYF. CDR3 coding DNA: TGTGCCAGCAGTGAGTGGACTGGCCAGACCCAGTACTTC.

The chain links TRBV2 to TRBJ2-5; the D gene is possibly TRBD1 (5 bases). The J call is uncertain, as TRBJ2-7 better fits the DNA end. The CDR3 has 12 residues. Germline lookup yields CDR1 SNHLY and CDR2 FYNNEI. The CDR3 protein is CASQGLGYEQYF. CDR3 nucleotides: TGTGCCAGTCAGGGCCTCGGCTACGAGCAGTACTTC.

This clone was counted once. J is TRBJ1-3 and V is TRBV7-9, with TRBD1 identical over 7 bases. The germline V gene has CDR1 SEHNR and CDR2 FQNEAQ (reference sequence). Unmatched junction bases numbered 1, after V lost 2 bases and J lost 0 bases. The CDR3 has 15 residues. In DNA form, the CDR3 reads TGTGCCAGCAGCTTAACAGGGGACTCTGGAAACACCATATATTTT. Translating gives CASSLTGDSGNTIYF.

The chain uses TRBV27 and TRBJ1-2, with D unresolved. CDR1 is MNHEY and CDR2 is SMNVEV in the germline V gene (reference sequence). V lost 3 bases and J 8 bases, leaving 13 bases between the germline ends. The length of the CDR3 is 13 residues. In nucleotides, the CDR3 is TGTGCCAGCAGTTTGACCGGGGTTGGCGGCTACACCTTC. It translates to CASSLTGVGGYTF.

This clone occurred once. The rearrangement joins TRBV14 to TRBJ2-7, with D maybe TRBD2 (6 bases). Germline CDR1 reads SGHDN; CDR2 reads FVKESK. This CDR3 is 15 amino acids long. V was pared by 3 bases and J by 9 bases, with 21 bases between. The CDR3 protein is CASSQFPSALGGQYF. CDR3 DNA sequence: TGTGCCAGCAGCCAGTTCCCATCGGCCCTCGGGGGGCAGTACTTC.

CDR3 amino acids: CASSPTVAGELFF. The CDR3 DNA reads TGTGCCAGCAGCCCAACGGTAGCAGGGGAGCTGTTTTTT. The chain joins TRBV5-6 to TRBJ2-2; D gene ambiguous. CDR1 and CDR2 from the germline V gene are SGHDT and YYEEEE. V lost 4 bases to trimming and J lost 8 bases, with 12 bases between them. This CDR3 spans 13 amino acids.

This sequence joins TRBV11-1 and TRBJ1-1, with D maybe TRBD1 (5 bases). The CDR3 spans 13 residues. Germline values: CDR1 SGHAT, CDR2 FQDESV (reference sequence). Trimming cost V 4 bases and J 7 bases, with 13 bases left between them. The CDR3 DNA is TGTGCCAGCAGCTCCCACATCGGGGGTGAAGCTTTCTTT. Translating it yields CASSSHIGGEAFF.

This clone appeared a single time. This chain links TRBV30 with TRBJ2-7, with 9 bases identical to TRBD1. CDR3 length equals 13 residues. With V trimmed by 2 bases and J by 2 bases, 1 base remained unmatched. Germline CDR1 reads GTSNPN; CDR2 reads SVGIG (reference sequence). CDR3 residues: CAWSYRGPYEQYF. For the CDR3, the DNA is TGTGCCTGGAGTTACAGGGGGCCCTACGAGCAGTACTTC.

This chain uses TRBV2 with TRBJ1-6, with a possible D match to TRBD1 (6 bases). V was cut by 6 bases and J by 8 bases, with 17 bases left in between. Germline assignment: CDR1 SNHLY and CDR2 FYNNEI. This CDR3 has 15 amino acids. CDR3 protein: CASSAGTSLDSPLHF. As DNA, the CDR3 is TGTGCCAGCAGCGCAGGGACAAGTTTGGATTCACCCCTCCACTTT.

This chain joins TRBV9 and TRBJ2-1; a possible D gene is TRBD1 (5 bases). The CDR3 covers 12 residues. Per the germline V gene, CDR1 is SGDLS and CDR2 is YYNGEE. V lost 4 bases to trimming and J lost 8 bases, with 10 bases between them. CDR3 in amino acids: CASSPRQYEQFF. CDR3 sequence (DNA): TGTGCCAGCAGCCCGCGACAGTATGAGCAGTTCTTC.

The rearrangement uses TRBV11-2 and TRBJ1-2; TRBD1 aligns across 8 bases. Looked up from germline, CDR1 is SGHAT and CDR2 is FQNNGV. With 4 bases clipped from V and 6 bases from J, the junction kept 13 bases outside the gene matches. The CDR3 is 16 residues long. As DNA, the CDR3 is TGTGCCAGCAGCTCGGGGACAGGACAGGGCGGGAATGGCTACACCTTC. Amino acids: CASSSGTGQGGNGYTF.

The chain recombines TRBV7-8 with TRBJ2-5; tentative D call: TRBD1 (6 bases). Between the trimmed V and J ends, which lost 11 bases and 5 bases, there was a span of 24 bases. The germline CDR1 and CDR2 sequences are SGHVS and FQNEAQ. The CDR3 runs to 15 residues. DNA for the CDR3: TGTGCCGTAAAATCCGTCGTGGGGGCATGGGAGACCCAGTACTTC. It encodes CAVKSVVGAWETQYF.

J is TRBJ1-4 and V is TRBV7-6; 7 bases agree with TRBD1. The CDR3 is made up of 16 amino acids. The V gene end was trimmed by 0 bases and the J gene end by 7 bases; junction bases not matched to a gene: 8. CDR1 is SGHVS and CDR2 is FNYEAQ in the germline V gene. The CDR3 DNA reads TGTGCCAGCAGCTTAGCCGAGGCAGGGGGAGGTGAAAAACTGTTTTTT. It codes for CASSLAEAGGGEKLFF.

The chain is built from TRBV9 and TRBJ1-1, with TRBD1 identical over 7 bases. CDR1 and CDR2 from the germline V gene are SGDLS and YYNGEE. The V and J ends lost 2 bases and 5 bases, in that order; junction bases with no gene match: 12. This CDR3 is built from 16 residues. The CDR3 sequence: CASSVNTGQTGTEAFF. The DNA for the CDR3 is TGTGCCAGCAGCGTGAATACAGGACAGACAGGGACTGAAGCTTTCTTT.